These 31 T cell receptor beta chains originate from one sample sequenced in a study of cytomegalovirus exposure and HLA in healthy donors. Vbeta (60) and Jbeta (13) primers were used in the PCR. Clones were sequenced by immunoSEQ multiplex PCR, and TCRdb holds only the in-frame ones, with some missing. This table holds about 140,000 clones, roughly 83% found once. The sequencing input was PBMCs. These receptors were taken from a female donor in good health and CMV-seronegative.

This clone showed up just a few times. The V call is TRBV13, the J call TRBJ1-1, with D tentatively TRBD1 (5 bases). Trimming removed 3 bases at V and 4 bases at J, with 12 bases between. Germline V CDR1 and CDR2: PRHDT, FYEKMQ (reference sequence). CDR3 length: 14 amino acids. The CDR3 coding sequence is TGTGCCAGCAGCTTGGAGCAGGGAAGCACTGAAGCTTTCTTT. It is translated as CASSLEQGSTEAFF.

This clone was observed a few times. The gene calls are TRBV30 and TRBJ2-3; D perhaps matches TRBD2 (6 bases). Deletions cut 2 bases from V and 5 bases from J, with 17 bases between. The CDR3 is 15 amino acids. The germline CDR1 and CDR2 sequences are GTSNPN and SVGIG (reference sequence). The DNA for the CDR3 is TGTGCCTGGAGTCCCCCGGGGGTGGGAGGAGATACGCAGTATTTT. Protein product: CAWSPPGVGGDTQYF.

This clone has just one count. For the CDR3, the DNA is TGTGCCAGCAACGGGGACAGACACAATGAGCAGTTCTTC. Protein sequence: CASNGDRHNEQFF. The chain combines TRBV28 with TRBJ2-1; 7 bases agree with TRBD1. V lost 7 bases, J lost 5 bases, and 5 bases stayed unmatched. The length of the CDR3 is 13 residues. Germline CDR1 reads MDHEN; CDR2 reads SYDVKM.

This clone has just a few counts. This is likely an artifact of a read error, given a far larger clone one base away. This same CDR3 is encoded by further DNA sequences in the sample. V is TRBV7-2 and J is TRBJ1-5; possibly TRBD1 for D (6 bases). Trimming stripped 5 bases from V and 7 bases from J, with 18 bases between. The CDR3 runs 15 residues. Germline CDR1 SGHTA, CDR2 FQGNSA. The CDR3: CASSQDWGPRQPQHF. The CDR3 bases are TGTGCCAGCAGCCAAGACTGGGGGCCCAGGCAGCCCCAGCATTTT.

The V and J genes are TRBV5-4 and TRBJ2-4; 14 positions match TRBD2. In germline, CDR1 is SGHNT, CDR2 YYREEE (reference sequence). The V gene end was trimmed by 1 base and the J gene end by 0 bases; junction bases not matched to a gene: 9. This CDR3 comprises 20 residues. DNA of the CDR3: TGTGCCAGCAGCTTGATCGGGACTAGCGGGGGAATAATAGCCAAAAACATTCAGTACTTC. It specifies CASSLIGTSGGIIAKNIQYF.

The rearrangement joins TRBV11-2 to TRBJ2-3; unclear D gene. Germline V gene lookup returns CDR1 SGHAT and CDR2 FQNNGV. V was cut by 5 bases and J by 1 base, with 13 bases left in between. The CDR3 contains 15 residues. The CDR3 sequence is CASSTRRSGTDTQYF. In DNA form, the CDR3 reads TGTGCCAGCAGCACCCGGCGGTCGGGCACAGATACGCAGTATTTT.

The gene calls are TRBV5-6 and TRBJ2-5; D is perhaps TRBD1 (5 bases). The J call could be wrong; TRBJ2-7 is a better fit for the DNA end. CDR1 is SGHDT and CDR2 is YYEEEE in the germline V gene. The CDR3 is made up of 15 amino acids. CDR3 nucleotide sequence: TGTGCCAGCAGCCCGTGGGTAGACAGTTCCTACGAGCAGTACTTC. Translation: CASSPWVDSSYEQYF.

The CDR3 spells CANGQVYEQYF. The CDR3 coding sequence is TGTGCCAACGGACAGGTCTACGAGCAGTACTTC. This chain connects TRBV2 to TRBJ2-7, with TRBD1 matching 7 bases. J gave up 3 bases and V 10 bases, and 3 bases lay outside the gene matches. Per the germline V gene, CDR1 is SNHLY and CDR2 is FYNNEI. CDR3 length: 11 amino acids. The whole variable domain, filled in from reference TRBV2 and TRBJ2-7, reads EPEVTQTPSHQVTQMGQEVILRCVPISNHLYFYWYRQILGQKVEFLVSFYNNEISEKSEIFDDQFSVERPDGSNFTLKIRSTKLEDSAMYFCANGQVYEQYFGPGTRLTVT.

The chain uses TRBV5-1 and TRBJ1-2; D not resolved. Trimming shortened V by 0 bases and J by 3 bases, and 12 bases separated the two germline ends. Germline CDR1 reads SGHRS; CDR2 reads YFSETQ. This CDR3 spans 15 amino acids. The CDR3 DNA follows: TGCGCCAGCAGCTTGGGGTGGCTTCCTCACTATGGCTACACCTTC. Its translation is CASSLGWLPHYGYTF.

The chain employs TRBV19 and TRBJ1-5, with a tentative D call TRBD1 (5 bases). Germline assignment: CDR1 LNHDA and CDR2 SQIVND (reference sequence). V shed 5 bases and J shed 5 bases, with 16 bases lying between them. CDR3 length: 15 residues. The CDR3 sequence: CASSVQAFGHQPQHF. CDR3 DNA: TGTGCCAGTAGTGTACAGGCTTTTGGGCATCAGCCCCAGCATTTT.

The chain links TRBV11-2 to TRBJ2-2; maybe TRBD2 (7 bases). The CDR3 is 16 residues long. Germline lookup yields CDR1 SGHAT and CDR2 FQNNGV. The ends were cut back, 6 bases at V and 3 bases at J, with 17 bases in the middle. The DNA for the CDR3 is TGTGCCAGCAGGGCCTTGAGGGGGGGTGACACCGGGGAGCTGTTTTTT. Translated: CASRALRGGDTGELFF. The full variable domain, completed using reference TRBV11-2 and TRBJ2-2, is EAGVAQSPRYKIIEKRQSVAFWCNPISGHATLYWYQQILGQGPKLLIQFQNNGVVDDSQLPKDRFSAERLKGVDSTLKIQPAKLEDSAVYLCASRALRGGDTGELFFGEGSRLTVL.

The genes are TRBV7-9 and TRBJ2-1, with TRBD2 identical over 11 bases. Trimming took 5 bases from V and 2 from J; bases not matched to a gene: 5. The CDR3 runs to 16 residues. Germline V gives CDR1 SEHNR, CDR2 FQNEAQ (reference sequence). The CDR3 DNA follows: TGTGCCAGCAGCCCACTAGCGGGAGCGGCCTACAATGAGCAGTTCTTC. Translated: CASSPLAGAAYNEQFF.

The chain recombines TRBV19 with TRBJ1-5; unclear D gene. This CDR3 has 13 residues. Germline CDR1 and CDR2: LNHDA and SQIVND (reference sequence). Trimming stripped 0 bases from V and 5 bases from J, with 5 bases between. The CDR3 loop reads CASSIDLDQPQHF. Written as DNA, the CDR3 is TGTGCCAGTAGTATAGATCTTGATCAGCCCCAGCATTTT.

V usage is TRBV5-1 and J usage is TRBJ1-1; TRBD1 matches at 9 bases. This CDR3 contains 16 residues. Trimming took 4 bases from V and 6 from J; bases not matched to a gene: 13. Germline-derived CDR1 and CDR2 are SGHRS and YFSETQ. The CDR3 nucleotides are TGCGCCAGCAGCCCAGTGAGGGACAGGGTTGGCCCTGAAGCTTTCTTT. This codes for CASSPVRDRVGPEAFF.

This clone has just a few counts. CDR3 amino acids: CASSFGLAGGLSTQYF. CDR3 DNA: TGTGCCAGCAGCTTCGGACTAGCGGGGGGGCTAAGTACGCAGTATTTT. This chain links TRBV7-2 with TRBJ2-3; 15 bases fit TRBD2. Unmatched junction bases numbered 6, after V lost 3 bases and J lost 8 bases. Germline values: CDR1 SGHTA, CDR2 FQGNSA. This CDR3 spans 16 amino acids.

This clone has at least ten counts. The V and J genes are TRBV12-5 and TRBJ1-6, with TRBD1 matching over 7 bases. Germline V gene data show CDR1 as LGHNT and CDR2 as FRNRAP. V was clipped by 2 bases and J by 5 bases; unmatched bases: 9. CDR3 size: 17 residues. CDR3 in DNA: TGTGCTAGTGGTTTGACCCCCTACAGGGGCGATAATTCACCCCTCCACTTT. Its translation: CASGLTPYRGDNSPLHF.

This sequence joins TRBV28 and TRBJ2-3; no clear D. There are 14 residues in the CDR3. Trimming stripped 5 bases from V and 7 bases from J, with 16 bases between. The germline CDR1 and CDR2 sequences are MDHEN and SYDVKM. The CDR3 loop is CASSPSGARHTQYF. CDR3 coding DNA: TGTGCCAGCAGTCCCAGTGGAGCGAGACATACGCAGTATTTT.

CDR3 residues: CASSFLRTATYEQYF. CDR3 nucleotides: TGTGCCAGCAGTTTTCTCCGGACAGCCACCTACGAGCAGTACTTC. The genes are TRBV27 and TRBJ2-7; D perhaps matches TRBD1 (6 bases). The CDR3 consists of 15 residues. Trimming pared 3 bases from V and 2 bases from J, leaving 14 bases between. Per germline, CDR1 MNHEY and CDR2 SMNVEV (reference sequence).

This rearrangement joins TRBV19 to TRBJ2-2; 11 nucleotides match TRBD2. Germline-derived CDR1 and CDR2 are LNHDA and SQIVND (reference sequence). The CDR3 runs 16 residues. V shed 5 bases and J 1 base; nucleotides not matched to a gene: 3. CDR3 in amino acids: CASSDTSGGNTGELFF. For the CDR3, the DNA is TGTGCCAGTAGTGATACTAGCGGGGGGAACACCGGGGAGCTGTTTTTT. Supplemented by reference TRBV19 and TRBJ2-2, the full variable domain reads DGGITQSPKYLFRKEGQNVTLSCEQNLNHDAMYWYRQDPGQGLRLIYYSQIVNDFQKGDIAEGYSVSREKKESFPLTVTSAQKNPTAFYLCASSDTSGGNTGELFFGEGSRLTVL.

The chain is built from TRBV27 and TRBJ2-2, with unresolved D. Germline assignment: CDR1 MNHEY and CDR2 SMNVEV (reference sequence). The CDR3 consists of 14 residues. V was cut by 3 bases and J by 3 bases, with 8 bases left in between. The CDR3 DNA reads TGTGCCAGCAGTTTGTGGCCTGACACCGGGGAGCTGTTTTTT. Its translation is CASSLWPDTGELFF.

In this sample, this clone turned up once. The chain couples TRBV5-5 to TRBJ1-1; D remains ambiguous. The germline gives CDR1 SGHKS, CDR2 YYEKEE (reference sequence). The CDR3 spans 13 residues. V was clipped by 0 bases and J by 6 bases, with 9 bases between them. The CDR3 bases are TGTGCCAGCAGCTTGGTACCACGGGCTGAAGCTTTCTTT. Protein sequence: CASSLVPRAEAFF.

In DNA form, the CDR3 reads TGTGCCAGCAGTGAGGGCGACAGGTTTACCTACGAGCAGTACTTC. Translating it yields CASSEGDRFTYEQYF. This sequence joins TRBV2 and TRBJ2-7; D perhaps matches TRBD1 (6 bases). In germline, CDR1 is SNHLY, CDR2 FYNNEI. V was pared by 3 bases and J by 2 bases, with 14 bases between. This CDR3 region has 15 residues.

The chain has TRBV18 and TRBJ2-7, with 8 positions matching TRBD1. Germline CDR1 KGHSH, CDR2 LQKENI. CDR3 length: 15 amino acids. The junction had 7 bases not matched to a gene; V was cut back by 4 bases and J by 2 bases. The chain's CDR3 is CASSLGQGVPYEQYF. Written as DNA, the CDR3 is TGTGCCAGCTCACTTGGACAGGGAGTTCCCTACGAGCAGTACTTC.

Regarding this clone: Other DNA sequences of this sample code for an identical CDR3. The CDR3 spells CASSRQGSYEQYF. In DNA, the CDR3 is TGTGCCAGTAGTCGACAGGGGTCCTACGAGCAGTACTTC. The rearrangement links TRBV19 to TRBJ2-7, with 8 bases identical to TRBD1. CDR1 is LNHDA, CDR2 SQIVND, per germline (reference sequence). Trimming at V came to 5 bases and at J to 1 base, leaving 1 base not matched to a gene. The CDR3 runs to 13 residues.

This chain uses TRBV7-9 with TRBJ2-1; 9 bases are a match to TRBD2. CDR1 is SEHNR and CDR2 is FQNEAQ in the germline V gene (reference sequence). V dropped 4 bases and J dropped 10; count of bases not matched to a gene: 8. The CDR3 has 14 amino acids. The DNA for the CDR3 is TGTGCCAGCAGCTCTATAGCGGGAGAGAGAGAGCAGTTCTTC. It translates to CASSSIAGEREQFF.

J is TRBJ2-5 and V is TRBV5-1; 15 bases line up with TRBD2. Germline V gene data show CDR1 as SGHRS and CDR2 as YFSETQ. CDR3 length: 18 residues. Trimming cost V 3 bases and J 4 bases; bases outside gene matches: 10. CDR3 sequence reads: CASSSGLAGGLGGETQYF. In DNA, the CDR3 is TGCGCCAGCAGCTCCGGACTAGCGGGAGGGCTAGGCGGAGAGACCCAGTACTTC.

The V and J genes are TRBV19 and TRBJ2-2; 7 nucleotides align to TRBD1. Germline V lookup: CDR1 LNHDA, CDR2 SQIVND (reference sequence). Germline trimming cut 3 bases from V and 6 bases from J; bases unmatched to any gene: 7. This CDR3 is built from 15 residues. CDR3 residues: CASSIMTGLAGELFF. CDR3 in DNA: TGTGCCAGTAGTATCATGACAGGGCTAGCCGGGGAGCTGTTTTTT.

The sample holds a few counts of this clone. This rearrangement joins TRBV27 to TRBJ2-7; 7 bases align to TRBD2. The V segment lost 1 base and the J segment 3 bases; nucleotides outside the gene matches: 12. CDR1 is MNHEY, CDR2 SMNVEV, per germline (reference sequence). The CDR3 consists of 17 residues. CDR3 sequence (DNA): TGTGCCAGCAGTTTATTACGTAGCGGGCCTAGGGTCTACGAGCAGTACTTC. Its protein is CASSLLRSGPRVYEQYF.

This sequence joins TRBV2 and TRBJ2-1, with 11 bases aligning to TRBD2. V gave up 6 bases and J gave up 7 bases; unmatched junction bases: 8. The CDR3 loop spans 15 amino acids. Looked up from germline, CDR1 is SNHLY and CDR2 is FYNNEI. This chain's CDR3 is CASRLLAGEGNEQFF. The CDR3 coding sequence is TGTGCCAGCAGGTTACTAGCGGGAGAAGGGAATGAGCAGTTCTTC.

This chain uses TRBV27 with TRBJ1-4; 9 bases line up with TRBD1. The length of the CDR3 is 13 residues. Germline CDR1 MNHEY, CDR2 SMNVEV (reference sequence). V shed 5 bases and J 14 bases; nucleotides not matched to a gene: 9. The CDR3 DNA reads TGTGCCAGCAGTCTAGGACAGGGGACGGGTCTGTTTTTT. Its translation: CASSLGQGTGLFF.

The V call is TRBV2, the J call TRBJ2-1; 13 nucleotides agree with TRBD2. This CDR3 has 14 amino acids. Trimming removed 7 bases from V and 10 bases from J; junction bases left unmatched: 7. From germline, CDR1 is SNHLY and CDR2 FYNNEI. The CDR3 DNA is TGTGCCAGCACCCGGACTAGCGGGAGCTTAGAGCAGTTCTTC. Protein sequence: CASTRTSGSLEQFF.